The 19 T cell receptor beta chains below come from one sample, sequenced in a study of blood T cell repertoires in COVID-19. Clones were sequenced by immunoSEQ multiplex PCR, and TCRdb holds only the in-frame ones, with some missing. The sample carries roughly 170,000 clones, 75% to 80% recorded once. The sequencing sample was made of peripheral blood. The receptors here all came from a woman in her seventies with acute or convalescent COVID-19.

This chain's CDR3 is CAISESLTGEQYF. The CDR3 bases are TGTGCCATCAGTGAGTCGCTCACCGGGGAGCAGTACTTC. The V gene is TRBV10-3, the J gene TRBJ2-7; the D is unclear. The V gene's germline CDR1 is ENHRY and CDR2 SYGVKD. V shed 0 bases and J shed 7 bases, with 10 bases lying between them. The CDR3 sequence is 13 residues long.

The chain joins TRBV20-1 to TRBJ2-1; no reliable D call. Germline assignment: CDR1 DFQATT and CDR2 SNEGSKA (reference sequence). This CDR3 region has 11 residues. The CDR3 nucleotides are TGCAGCGCCGAAGAGGCGGATACCCAGTTCTTC. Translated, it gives CSAEEADTQFF.

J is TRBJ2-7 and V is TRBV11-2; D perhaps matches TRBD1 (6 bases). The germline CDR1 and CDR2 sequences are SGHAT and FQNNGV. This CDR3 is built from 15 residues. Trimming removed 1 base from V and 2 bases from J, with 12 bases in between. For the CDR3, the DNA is TGTGCCAGCAGCTTAGTACAGGGAAGTACCTACGAGCAGTACTTC. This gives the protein CASSLVQGSTYEQYF.

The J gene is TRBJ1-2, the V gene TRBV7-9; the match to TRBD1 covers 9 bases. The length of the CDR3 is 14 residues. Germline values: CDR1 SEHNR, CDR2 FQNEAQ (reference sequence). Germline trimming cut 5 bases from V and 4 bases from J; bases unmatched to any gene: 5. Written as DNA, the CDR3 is TGTGCCAGCAGCCCGGGGACAGGGACCTATGGCTACACCTTC. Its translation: CASSPGTGTYGYTF.

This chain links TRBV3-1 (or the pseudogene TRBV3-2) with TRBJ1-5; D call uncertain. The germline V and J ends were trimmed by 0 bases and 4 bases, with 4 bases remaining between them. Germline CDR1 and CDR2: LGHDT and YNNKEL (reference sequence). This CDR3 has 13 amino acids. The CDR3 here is CASSQDRNQPQHF. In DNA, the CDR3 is TGTGCCAGCAGCCAAGACAGAAATCAGCCCCAGCATTTT.

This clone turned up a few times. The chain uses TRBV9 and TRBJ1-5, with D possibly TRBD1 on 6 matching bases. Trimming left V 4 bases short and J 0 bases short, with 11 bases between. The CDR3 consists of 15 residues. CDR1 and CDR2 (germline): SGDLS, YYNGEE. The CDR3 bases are TGTGCCAGCAGCTCCGGGACACTTAGCAATCAGCCCCAGCATTTT. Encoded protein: CASSSGTLSNQPQHF.

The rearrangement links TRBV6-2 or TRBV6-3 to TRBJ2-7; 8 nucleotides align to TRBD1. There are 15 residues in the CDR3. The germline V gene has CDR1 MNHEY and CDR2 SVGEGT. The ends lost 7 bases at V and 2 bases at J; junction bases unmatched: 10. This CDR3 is CASTPDRAGAYEQYF. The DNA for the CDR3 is TGTGCCAGCACCCCGGACAGGGCCGGTGCCTACGAGCAGTACTTC.

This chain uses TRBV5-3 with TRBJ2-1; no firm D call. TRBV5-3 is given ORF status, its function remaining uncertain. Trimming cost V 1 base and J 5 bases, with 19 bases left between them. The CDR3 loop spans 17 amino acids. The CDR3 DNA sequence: TGTGCCAGAAGCTTGTTACTGCAGGAATTACGGCACAATGAGCAGTTCTTC. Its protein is CARSLLLQELRHNEQFF.

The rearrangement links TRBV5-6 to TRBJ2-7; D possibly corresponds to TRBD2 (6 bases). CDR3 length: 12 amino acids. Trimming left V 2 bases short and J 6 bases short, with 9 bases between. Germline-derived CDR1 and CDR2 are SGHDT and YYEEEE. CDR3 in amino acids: CASSFGSREQYF. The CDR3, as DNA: TGTGCCAGCAGCTTCGGGAGTCGCGAGCAGTACTTC.

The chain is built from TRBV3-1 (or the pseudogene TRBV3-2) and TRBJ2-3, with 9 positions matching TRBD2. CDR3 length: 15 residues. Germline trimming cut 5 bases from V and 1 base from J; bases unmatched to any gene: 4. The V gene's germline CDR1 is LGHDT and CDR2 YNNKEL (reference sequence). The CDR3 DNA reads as TGTGCCAGCAGCAAAGCGGGAGGTGGCACAGATACGCAGTATTTT. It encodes CASSKAGGGTDTQYF.

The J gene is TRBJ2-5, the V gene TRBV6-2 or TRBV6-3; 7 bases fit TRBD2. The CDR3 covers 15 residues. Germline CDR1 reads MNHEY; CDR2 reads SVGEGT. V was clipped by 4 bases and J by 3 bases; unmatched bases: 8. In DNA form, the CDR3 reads TGTGCCAGCAGTTCATGGACTAGACGAAAAGAGACCCAGTACTTC. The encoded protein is CASSSWTRRKETQYF.

CDR3 residues: CASSQVLAVTDTQYF. The CDR3 DNA reads TGCGCCAGCAGCCAAGTCTTAGCGGTCACAGATACGCAGTATTTT. The rearrangement uses TRBV4-1 and TRBJ2-3, with D maybe TRBD2 (6 bases). V lost 1 base, J lost 2 bases, and 10 bases lay in between. Germline-derived CDR1 and CDR2 are MGHRA and YSYEKL. The CDR3 has 15 amino acids.

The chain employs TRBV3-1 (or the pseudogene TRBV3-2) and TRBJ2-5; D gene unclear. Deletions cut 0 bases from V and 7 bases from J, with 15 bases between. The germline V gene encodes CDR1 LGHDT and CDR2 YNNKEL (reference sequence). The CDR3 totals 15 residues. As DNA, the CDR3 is TGTGCCAGCAGCCAAGATTTACTCGATCACCGGACCCAGTACTTC. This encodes CASSQDLLDHRTQYF.

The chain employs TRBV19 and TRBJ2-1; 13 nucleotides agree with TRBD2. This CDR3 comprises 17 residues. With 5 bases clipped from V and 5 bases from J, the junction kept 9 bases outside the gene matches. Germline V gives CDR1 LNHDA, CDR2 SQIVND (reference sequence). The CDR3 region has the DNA TGTGCCAGTAGTGACGGGACTAGCGGGACTTCCCACAATGAGCAGTTCTTC. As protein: CASSDGTSGTSHNEQFF.

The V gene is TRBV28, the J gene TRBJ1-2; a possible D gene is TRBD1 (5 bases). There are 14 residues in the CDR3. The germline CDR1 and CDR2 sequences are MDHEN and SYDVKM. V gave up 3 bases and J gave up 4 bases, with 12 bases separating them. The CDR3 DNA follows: TGTGCCAGCAGTTTCGGCGGGGGGGTCTATGGCTACACCTTC. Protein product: CASSFGGGVYGYTF.

The CDR3 sequence: CASRGTYTEAFF. The CDR3 bases are TGTGCCAGCAGGGGCACCTACACTGAAGCTTTCTTT. V and J are TRBV6-5 and TRBJ1-1; D gene unclear. The V end lost 6 bases, the J end lost 3 bases, and 8 bases lay between the germline ends. Germline CDR1 and CDR2: MNHEY and SVGAGI. CDR3 length: 12 amino acids.

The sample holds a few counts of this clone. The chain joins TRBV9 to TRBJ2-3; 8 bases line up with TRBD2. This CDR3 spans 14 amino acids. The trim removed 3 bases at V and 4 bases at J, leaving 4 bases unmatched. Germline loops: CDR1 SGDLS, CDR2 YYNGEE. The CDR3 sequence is CASSEATSADTQYF. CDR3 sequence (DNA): TGTGCCAGCAGCGAAGCGACTAGCGCAGATACGCAGTATTTT.

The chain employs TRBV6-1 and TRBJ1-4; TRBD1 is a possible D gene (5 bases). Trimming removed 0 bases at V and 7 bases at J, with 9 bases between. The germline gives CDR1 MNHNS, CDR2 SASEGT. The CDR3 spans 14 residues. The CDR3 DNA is TGTGCCAGCAGTGAAGCAGGGGTGGGTGAAAAACTGTTTTTT. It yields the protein CASSEAGVGEKLFF.

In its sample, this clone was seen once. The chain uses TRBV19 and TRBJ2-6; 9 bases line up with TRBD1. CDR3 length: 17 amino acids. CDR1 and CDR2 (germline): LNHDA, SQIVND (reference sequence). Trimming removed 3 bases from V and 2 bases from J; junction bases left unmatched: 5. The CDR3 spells CASSIGTGQAGANVLTF. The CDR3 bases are TGTGCCAGTAGTATTGGGACAGGGCAGGCTGGGGCCAACGTCCTGACTTTC. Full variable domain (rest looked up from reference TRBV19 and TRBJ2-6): DGGITQSPKYLFRKEGQNVTLSCEQNLNHDAMYWYRQDPGQGLRLIYYSQIVNDFQKGDIAEGYSVSREKKESFPLTVTSAQKNPTAFYLCASSIGTGQAGANVLTFGAGSRLTVL.